The sequence of this T cell receptor beta chain was determined in a study of blood T cell repertoires in COVID-19 (dated by TCRdb to between 2020 and 2021). Describing the broader study: Samples from collaborators originated in the United States, Italy and Spain and spanned both the acute and convalescent phases of COVID-19. The prospective study material was composed of cDNA or gDNA derived from T cells, B-cell-depleted T cells, or PBMCs. The dataset comprised deeply sampled blood TCRbeta repertoires from subjects exposed to, actively infected with, or recovered from COVID-19. The repertoires were released in a freely available public database meant as a resource for research on the immune response to SARS-CoV-2. Samples came from the ongoing ImmuneRACE study (first 160 participants) plus 1,254 subjects from 6 global collaborators. Nearly every sample came with metadata listing a de-identified subject ID, COVID-19 status, age in years and sex. Where available, HLA class I and class II types were obtained from metadata supplied by the sample provider rather than from assay-based typing. Study-level results and caveats: The quantity of clinical and demographic metadata differed by source and by participant and was supplied without curation.

After removal of 6 bases from V and 10 bases from J, the junction retains 5 bases not matched to a gene. From cysteine to phenylalanine, the CDR3 is 13 amino acids long. Only CDR3 DNA is held: 39 bases, read in frame from base 1. Via the germline V gene, CDR1 is KGHSH and CDR2 LQKENI. About this clone itself: Its antigen remains unidentified. Per-nucleotide qualities are absent, and no much larger clonotype sits a single base away.

One collaborating source in Seattle enrolled patients while the patients were actively infected and followed the patients over time throughout the course of disease. The collaborating institutions used their own protocols to collect whole blood in K2EDTA tubes. For TCRbeta analysis, collaborator samples were shipped as frozen whole blood, as isolated PBMCs, or as DNA extracted from either sample type. TCRbeta CDR3 regions were amplified from genomic DNA by means of the immunoSEQ Assay, a bias-controlled multiplex PCR. The original pipeline was this. Within the assay, amplification of reference gene primers was used to estimate how many nucleated cells each sample contained. To quantify the absolute abundance of each unique TCRbeta CDR3 rearrangement, sequence reads were collapsed and filtered. Productive Simpson clonality was computed per sample as the square root of Simpson's diversity index over productive rearrangements. Sourced from immuneACCESS, this table was stored by TCRdb with only in-frame sequences that have V and J called. A share of the clones is absent; for the studies checked, an unresolved V gene accounts for under half, and the remainder has no known explanation. V, J and clone size are those of that table, while D and trimming were read from the DNA. This sample gives tens of thousands of clones in total; about 74% of them show up just once. 3.9% of the sample comes from the top ten.

This clonotype originated in a man between 65 and 79 years old with COVID-19, enrolled during active disease. The receptor chain draws on TRBV18 and TRBJ2-1; 11 junctional bases match TRBD2. The sequencing input was peripheral blood. The CDR3 protein sequence reads: CASSPGLAEEQFF. The DNA is as follows: TGTGCCAGCTCCCCGGGACTAGCGGAAGAGCAGTTCTTC.